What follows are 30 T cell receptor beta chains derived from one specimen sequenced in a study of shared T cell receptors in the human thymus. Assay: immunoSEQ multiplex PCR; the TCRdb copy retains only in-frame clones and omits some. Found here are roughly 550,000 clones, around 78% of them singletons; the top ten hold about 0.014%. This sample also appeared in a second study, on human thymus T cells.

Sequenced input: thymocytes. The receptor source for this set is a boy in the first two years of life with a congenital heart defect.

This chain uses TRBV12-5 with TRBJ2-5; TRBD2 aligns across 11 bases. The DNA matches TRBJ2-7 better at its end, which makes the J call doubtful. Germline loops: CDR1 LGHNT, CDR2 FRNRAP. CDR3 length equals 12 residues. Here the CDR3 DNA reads TGTGCTAGTGTGCTAGCGGGAGGCGAGCAGTACTTC. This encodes CASVLAGGEQYF.

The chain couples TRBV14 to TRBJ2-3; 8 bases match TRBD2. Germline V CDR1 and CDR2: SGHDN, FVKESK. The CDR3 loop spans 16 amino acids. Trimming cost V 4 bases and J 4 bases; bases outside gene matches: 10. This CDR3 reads CASSPPGTREADTQYF. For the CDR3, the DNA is TGTGCCAGCAGCCCCCCCGGGACTAGAGAGGCAGATACGCAGTATTTT.

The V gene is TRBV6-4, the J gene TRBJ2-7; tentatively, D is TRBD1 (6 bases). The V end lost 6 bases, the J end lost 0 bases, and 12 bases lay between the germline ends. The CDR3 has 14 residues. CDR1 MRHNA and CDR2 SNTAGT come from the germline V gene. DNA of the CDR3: TGTGCCAGCAGGTTCAGGGGTCTCTCCTACGAGCAGTACTTC. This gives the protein CASRFRGLSYEQYF.

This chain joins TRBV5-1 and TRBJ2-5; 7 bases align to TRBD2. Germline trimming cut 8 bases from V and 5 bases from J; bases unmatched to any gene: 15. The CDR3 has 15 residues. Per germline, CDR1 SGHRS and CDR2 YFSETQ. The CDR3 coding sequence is TGCGCCAGTAAGGCGGTGGGGGGGGTCACGGAGACCCAGTACTTC. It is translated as CASKAVGGVTETQYF.

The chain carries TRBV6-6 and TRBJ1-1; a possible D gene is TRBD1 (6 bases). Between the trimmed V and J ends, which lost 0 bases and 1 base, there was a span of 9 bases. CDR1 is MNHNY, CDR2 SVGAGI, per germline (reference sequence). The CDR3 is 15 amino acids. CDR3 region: CASSYSPRGNTEAFF. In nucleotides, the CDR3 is TGTGCCAGCAGTTACTCCCCCAGGGGGAACACTGAAGCTTTCTTT.

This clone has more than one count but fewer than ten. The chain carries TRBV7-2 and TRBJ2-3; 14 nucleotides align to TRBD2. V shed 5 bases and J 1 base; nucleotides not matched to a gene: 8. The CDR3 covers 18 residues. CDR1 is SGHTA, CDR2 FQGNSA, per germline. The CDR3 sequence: CASSPRGTSGRGTDTQYF. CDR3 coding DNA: TGTGCCAGCAGCCCCCGGGGGACTAGCGGGAGAGGCACAGATACGCAGTATTTT.

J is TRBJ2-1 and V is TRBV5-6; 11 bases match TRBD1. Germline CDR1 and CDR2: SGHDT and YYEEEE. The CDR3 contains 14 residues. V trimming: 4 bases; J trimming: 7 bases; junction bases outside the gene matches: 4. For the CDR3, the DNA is TGTGCCAGCAGCGTGGACAGGGGGCAAAATGAGCAGTTCTTC. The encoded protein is CASSVDRGQNEQFF. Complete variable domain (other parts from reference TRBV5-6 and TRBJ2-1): DAGVTQSPTHLIKTRGQQVTLRCSPKSGHDTVSWYQQALGQGPQFIFQYYEEEERQRGNFPDRFSGHQFPNYSSELNVNALLLGDSALYLCASSVDRGQNEQFFGPGTRLTVL.

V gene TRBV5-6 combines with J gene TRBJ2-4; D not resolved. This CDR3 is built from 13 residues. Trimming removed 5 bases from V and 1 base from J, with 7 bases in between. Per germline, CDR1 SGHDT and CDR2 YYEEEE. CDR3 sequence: CASSQLAKNIQYF. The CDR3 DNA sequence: TGTGCCAGCAGTCAACTTGCCAAAAACATTCAGTACTTC.

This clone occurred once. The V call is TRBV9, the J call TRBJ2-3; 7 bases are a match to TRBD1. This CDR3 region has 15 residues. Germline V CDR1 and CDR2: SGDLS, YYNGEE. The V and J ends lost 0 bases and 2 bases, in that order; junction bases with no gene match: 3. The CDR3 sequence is CASSVGTGLTDTQYF. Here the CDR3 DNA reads TGTGCCAGCAGCGTAGGGACAGGACTCACAGATACGCAGTATTTT.

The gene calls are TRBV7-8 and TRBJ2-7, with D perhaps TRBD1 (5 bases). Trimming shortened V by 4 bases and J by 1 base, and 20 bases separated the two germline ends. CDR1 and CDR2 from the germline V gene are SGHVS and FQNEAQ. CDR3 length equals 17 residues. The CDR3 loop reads CASSSIGRRRGSYEQYF. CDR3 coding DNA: TGTGCCAGCAGCTCCATTGGGCGCAGAAGGGGATCCTACGAGCAGTACTTC. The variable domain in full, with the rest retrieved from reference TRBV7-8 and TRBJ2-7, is GAGVSQSPRYKVAKRGQDVALRCDPISGHVSLFWYQQALGQGPEFLTYFQNEAQLDKSGLPSDRFFAERPEGSVSTLKIQRTQQEDSAVYLCASSSIGRRRGSYEQYFGPGTRLTVT.

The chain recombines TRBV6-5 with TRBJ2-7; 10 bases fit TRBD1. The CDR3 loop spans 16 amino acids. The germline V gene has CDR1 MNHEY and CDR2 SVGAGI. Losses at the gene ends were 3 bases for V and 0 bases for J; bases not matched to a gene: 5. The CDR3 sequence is CASSYPDRGRSYEQYF. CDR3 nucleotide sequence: TGTGCCAGCAGTTATCCTGACAGGGGGCGCTCCTACGAGCAGTACTTC.

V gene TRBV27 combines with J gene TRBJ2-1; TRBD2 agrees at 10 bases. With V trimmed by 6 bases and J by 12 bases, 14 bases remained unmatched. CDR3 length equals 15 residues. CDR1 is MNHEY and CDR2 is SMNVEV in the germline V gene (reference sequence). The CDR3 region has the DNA TGTGCCAGCAGGGACCACTTAGCGGGAGGACTCATGCAGTTCTTC. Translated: CASRDHLAGGLMQFF.

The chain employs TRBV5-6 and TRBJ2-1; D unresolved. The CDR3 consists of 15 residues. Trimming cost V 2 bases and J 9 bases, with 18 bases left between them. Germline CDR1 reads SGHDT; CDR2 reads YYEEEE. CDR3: CASSFRSRQCGEQFF. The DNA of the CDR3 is TGTGCCAGCAGCTTTCGATCGAGGCAATGTGGTGAGCAGTTCTTC.

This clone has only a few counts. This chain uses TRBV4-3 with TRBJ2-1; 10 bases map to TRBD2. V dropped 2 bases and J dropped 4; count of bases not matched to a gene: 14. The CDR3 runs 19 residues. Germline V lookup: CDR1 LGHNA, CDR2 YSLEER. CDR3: CASSQKGGRLAGAYNEQFF. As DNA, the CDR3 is TGCGCCAGCAGCCAAAAGGGAGGGAGGCTAGCGGGGGCATACAATGAGCAGTTCTTC.

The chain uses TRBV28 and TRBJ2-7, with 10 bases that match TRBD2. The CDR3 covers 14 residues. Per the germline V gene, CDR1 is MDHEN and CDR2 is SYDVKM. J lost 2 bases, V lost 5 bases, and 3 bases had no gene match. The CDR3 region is CASSISGGTYEQYF. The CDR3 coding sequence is TGTGCCAGCAGTATTAGCGGGGGGACCTACGAGCAGTACTTC.

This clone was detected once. The CDR3 region has the DNA TGTGCCAGCAGCGCCCCGAATATACGCCGGAATGAGCAGTTCTTC. Protein product: CASSAPNIRRNEQFF. The chain is built from TRBV9 and TRBJ2-1; no firm D call. The CDR3 contains 15 residues. Germline CDR1 is SGDLS and CDR2 is YYNGEE. Trimming shortened V by 3 bases and J by 7 bases, and 17 bases separated the two germline ends.

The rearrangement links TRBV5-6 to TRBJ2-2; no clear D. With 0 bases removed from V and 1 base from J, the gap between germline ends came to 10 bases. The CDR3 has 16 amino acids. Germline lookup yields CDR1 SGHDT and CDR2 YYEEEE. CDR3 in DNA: TGTGCCAGCAGCTTGGCCGGGTTTCAGAACACCGGGGAGCTGTTTTTT. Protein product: CASSLAGFQNTGELFF.

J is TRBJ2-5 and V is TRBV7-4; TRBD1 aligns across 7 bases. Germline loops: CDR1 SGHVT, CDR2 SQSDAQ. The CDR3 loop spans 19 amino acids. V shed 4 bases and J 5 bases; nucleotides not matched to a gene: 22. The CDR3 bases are TGTGCCAGCAGCTCGGGACAGAGGGACATGACGGTAGTTTTGGAGACCCAGTACTTC. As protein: CASSSGQRDMTVVLETQYF.

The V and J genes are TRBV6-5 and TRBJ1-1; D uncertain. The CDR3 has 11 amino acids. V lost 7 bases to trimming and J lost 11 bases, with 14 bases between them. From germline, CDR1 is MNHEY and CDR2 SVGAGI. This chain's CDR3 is CASIWGGFAFF. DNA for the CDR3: TGTGCCAGCATCTGGGGAGGGTTCGCTTTCTTT.

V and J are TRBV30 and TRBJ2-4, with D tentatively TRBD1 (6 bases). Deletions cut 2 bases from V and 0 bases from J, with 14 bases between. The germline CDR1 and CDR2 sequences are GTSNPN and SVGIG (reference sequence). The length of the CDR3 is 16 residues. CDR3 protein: CAWSTATGLAKNIQYF. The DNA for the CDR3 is TGTGCCTGGAGTACGGCGACAGGACTAGCCAAAAACATTCAGTACTTC.

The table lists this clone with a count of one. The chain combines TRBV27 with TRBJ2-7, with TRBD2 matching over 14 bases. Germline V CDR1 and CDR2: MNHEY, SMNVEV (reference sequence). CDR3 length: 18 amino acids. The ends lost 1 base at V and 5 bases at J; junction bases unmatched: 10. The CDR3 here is CASSLLSGLAGVRDEQYF. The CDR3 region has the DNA TGTGCCAGCAGTTTATTATCGGGACTAGCGGGAGTACGGGACGAGCAGTACTTC.

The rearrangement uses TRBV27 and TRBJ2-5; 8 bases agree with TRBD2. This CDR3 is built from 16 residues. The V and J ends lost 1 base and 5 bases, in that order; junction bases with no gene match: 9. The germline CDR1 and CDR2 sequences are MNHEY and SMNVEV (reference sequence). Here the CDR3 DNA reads TGTGCCAGCAGTTTATACCCGGGGGGGAGTGAGGAGACCCAGTACTTC. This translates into CASSLYPGGSEETQYF.

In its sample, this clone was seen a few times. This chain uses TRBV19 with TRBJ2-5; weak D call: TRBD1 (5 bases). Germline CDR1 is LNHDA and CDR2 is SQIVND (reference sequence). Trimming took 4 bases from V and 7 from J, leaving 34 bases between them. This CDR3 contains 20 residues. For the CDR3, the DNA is TGTGCCAGTAGTAAGGTCCAGGCCACGAACAGTAGTAGGGGTCCAAGGACCCAGTACTTC. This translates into CASSKVQATNSSRGPRTQYF. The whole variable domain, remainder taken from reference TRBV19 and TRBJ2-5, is DGGITQSPKYLFRKEGQNVTLSCEQNLNHDAMYWYRQDPGQGLRLIYYSQIVNDFQKGDIAEGYSVSREKKESFPLTVTSAQKNPTAFYLCASSKVQATNSSRGPRTQYFGPGTRLLVL.

In nucleotides, the CDR3 is TGTGCCAGCAGTTCACTGGACAGGAACACTGAAGCTTTCTTT. Its translation is CASSSLDRNTEAFF. This sequence joins TRBV6-5 and TRBJ1-1; D may be TRBD1 (6 bases). V was clipped by 4 bases and J by 1 base, with 10 bases between them. In germline, CDR1 is MNHEY, CDR2 SVGAGI. The CDR3 totals 14 residues.

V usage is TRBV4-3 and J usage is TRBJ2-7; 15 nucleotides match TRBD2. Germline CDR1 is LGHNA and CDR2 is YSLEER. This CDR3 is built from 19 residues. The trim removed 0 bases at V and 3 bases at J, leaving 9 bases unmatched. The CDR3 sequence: CASSQDSRTSGRAVYEQYF. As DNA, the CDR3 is TGCGCCAGCAGCCAAGATTCGAGGACTAGCGGGAGGGCCGTCTACGAGCAGTACTTC.

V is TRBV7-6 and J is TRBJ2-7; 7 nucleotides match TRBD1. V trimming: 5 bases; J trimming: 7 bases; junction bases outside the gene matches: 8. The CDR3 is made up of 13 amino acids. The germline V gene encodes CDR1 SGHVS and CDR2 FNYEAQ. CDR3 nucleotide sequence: TGTGCCAGCAGCCCCTGGACAGGACCAGAGCAGTACTTC. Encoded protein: CASSPWTGPEQYF.

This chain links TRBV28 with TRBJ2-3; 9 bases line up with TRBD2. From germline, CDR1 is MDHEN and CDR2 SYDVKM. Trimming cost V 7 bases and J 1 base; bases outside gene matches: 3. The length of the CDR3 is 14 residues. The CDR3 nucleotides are TGTGCCAGCATAGCGGGAGAAGGCACAGATACGCAGTATTTT. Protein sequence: CASIAGEGTDTQYF.

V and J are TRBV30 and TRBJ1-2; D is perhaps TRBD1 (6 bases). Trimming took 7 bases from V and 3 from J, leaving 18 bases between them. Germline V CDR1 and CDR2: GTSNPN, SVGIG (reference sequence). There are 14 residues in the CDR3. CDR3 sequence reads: CASQDRTIYYGYTF. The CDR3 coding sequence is TGTGCCTCCCAAGACAGGACAATTTACTATGGCTACACCTTC. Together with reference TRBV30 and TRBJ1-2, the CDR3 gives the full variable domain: SQTIHQWPATLVQPVGSPLSLECTVEGTSNPNLYWYRQAAGRGLQLLFYSVGIGQISSEVPQNLSASRPQDRQFILSSKKLLLSDSGFYLCASQDRTIYYGYTFGSGTRLTVV.

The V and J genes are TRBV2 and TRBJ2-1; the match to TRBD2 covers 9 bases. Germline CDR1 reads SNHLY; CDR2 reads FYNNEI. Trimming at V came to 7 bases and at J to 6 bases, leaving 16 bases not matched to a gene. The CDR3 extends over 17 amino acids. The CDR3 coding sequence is TGTGCCAGCATTACCTCGTTCCCAGCGGGAGGCTCCAATGAGCAGTTCTTC. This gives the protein CASITSFPAGGSNEQFF.

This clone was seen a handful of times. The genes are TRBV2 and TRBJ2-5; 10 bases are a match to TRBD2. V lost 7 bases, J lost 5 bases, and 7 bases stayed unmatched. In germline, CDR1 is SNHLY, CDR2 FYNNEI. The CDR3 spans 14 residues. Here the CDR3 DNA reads TGTGCCAGCACACTAGCGGGACCAGGCGAGACCCAGTACTTC. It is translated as CASTLAGPGETQYF. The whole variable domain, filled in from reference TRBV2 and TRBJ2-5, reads EPEVTQTPSHQVTQMGQEVILRCVPISNHLYFYWYRQILGQKVEFLVSFYNNEISEKSEIFDDQFSVERPDGSNFTLKIRSTKLEDSAMYFCASTLAGPGETQYFGPGTRLLVL.